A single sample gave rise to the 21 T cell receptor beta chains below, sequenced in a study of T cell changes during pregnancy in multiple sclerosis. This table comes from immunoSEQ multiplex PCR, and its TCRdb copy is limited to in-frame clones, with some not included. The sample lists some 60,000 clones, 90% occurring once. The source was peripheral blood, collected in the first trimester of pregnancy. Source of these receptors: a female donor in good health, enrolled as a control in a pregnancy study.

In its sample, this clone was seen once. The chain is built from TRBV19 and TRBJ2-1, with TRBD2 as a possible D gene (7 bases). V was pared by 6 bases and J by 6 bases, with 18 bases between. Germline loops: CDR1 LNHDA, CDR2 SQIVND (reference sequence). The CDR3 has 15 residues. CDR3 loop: CASRWGGQAGNEQFF. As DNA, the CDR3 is TGTGCCAGTAGATGGGGGGGCCAGGCTGGCAATGAGCAGTTCTTC.

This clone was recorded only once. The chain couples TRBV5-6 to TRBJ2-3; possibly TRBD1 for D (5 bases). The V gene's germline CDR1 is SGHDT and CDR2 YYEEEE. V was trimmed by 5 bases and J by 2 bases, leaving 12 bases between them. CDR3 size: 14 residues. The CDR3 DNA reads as TGTGCCAGCAGTTCTCGACAGTCCACAGATACGCAGTATTTT. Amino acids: CASSSRQSTDTQYF.

In nucleotides, the CDR3 is TGTGCCAGCAGCTTCCCCTCCTCTGGGGCCAACGTCCTGACTTTC. This gives the protein CASSFPSSGANVLTF. The chain uses TRBV5-4 and TRBJ2-6, with D unresolved. CDR1 SGHNT and CDR2 YYREEE come from the germline V gene (reference sequence). The CDR3 length is 15 residues. Trimming removed 2 bases from V and 0 bases from J, with 6 bases in between.

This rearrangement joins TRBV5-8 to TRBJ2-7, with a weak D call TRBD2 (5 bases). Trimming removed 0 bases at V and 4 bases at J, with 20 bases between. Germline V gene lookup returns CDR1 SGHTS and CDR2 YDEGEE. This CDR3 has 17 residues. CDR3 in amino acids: CASSLEWGRGAVYEQYF. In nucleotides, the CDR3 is TGTGCCAGCAGCTTGGAATGGGGTCGGGGTGCGGTATACGAGCAGTACTTC.

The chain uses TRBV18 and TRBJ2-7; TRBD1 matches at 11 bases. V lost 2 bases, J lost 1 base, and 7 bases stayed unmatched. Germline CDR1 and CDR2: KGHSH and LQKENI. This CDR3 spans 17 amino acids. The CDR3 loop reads CASSPNTGTGGSYEQYF. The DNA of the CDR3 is TGTGCCAGCTCACCAAACACCGGGACAGGGGGGTCCTACGAGCAGTACTTC.

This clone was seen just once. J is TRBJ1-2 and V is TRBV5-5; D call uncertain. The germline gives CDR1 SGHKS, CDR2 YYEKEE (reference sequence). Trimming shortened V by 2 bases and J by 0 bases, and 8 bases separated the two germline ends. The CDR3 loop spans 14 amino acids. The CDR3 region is CASSFPGTNYGYTF. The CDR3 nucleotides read TGTGCCAGCAGCTTCCCGGGAACTAACTATGGCTACACCTTC. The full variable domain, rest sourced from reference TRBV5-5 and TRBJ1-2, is DAGVTQSPTHLIKTRGQQVTLRCSPISGHKSVSWYQQVLGQGPQFIFQYYEKEERGRGNFPDRFSARQFPNYSSELNVNALLLGDSALYLCASSFPGTNYGYTFGSGTRLTVV.

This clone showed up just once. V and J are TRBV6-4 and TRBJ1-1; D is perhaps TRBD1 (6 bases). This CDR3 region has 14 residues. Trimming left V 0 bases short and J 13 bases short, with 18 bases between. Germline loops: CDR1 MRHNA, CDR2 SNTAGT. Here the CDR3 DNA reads TGTGCCAGCAGTGACTCGACTGGGGGCGCCTATCGTTTCTTT. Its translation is CASSDSTGGAYRFF.

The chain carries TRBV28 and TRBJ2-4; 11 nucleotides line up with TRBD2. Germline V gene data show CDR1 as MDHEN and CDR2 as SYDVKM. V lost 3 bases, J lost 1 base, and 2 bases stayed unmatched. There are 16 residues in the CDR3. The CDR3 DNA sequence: TGTGCCAGCAGTTTTAGCGGGAGGGGGGCCAAAAACATTCAGTACTTC. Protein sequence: CASSFSGRGAKNIQYF.

CDR3 sequence: CASSDPGFGEQYF. In nucleotides, the CDR3 is TGCGCCAGCAGTGATCCGGGATTCGGCGAGCAGTACTTC. This chain links TRBV10-2 with TRBJ2-7; weak D call: TRBD2 (5 bases). Germline CDR1 is WSHSY and CDR2 is SAAADI. The CDR3 runs to 13 residues. With 3 bases removed from V and 6 bases from J, the gap between germline ends came to 12 bases.

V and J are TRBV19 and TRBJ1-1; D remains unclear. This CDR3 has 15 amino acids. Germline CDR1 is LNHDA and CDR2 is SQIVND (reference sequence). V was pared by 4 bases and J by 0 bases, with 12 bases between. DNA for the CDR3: TGTGCCAGTAGTAACAGAATTGTCTTGAACACTGAAGCTTTCTTT. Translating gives CASSNRIVLNTEAFF.

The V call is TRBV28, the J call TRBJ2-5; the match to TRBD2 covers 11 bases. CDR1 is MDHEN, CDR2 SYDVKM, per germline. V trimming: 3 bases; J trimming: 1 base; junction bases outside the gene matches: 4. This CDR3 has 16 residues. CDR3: CASSFGTSGTQETQYF. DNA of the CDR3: TGTGCCAGCAGTTTTGGGACTAGCGGAACCCAAGAGACCCAGTACTTC.

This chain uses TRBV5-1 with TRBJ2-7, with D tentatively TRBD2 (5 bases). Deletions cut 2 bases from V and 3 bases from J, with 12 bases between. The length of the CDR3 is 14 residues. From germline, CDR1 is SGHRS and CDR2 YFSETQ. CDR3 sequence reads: CASSLSGRDYEQYF. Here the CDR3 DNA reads TGCGCCAGCAGCTTATCGGGAAGAGACTACGAGCAGTACTTC.

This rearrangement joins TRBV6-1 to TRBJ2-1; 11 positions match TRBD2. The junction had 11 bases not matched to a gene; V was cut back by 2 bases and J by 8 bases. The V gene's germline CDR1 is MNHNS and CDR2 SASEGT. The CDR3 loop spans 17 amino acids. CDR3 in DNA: TGTGCCAGCAGTGAATACCTAGCGGGAGGAAAAGGGGATGAGCAGTTCTTC. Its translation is CASSEYLAGGKGDEQFF.

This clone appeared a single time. The CDR3: CASSATGGADTQYF. CDR3 bases: TGTGCCAGCAGTGCGACAGGGGGCGCAGATACGCAGTATTTT. The chain employs TRBV6-1 and TRBJ2-3; 10 bases are a match to TRBD1. This CDR3 contains 14 residues. Germline V gene sequence: CDR1 MNHNS, CDR2 SASEGT. J gave up 4 bases and V 4 bases, and 2 bases lay outside the gene matches.

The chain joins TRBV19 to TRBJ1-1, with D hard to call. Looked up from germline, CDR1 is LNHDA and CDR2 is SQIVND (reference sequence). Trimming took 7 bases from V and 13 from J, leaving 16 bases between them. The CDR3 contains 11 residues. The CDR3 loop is CASTARSSGFF. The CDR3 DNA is TGTGCCAGTACGGCGCGGAGCAGTGGTTTCTTT. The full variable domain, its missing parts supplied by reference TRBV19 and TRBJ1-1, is DGGITQSPKYLFRKEGQNVTLSCEQNLNHDAMYWYRQDPGQGLRLIYYSQIVNDFQKGDIAEGYSVSREKKESFPLTVTSAQKNPTAFYLCASTARSSGFFGQGTRLTVV.

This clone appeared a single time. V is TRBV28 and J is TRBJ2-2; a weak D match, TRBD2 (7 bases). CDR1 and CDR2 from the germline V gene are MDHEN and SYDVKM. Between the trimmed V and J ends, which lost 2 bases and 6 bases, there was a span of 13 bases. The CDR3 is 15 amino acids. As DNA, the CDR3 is TGTGCCAGCAGTTTAGGGGGGGGCCACGCCGGGGAGCTGTTTTTT. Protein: CASSLGGGHAGELFF.

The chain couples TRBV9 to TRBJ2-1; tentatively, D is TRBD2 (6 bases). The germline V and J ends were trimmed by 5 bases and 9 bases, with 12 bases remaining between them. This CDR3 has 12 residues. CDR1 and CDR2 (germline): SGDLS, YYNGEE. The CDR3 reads CASSPGVGEQFF. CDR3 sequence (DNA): TGTGCCAGCAGTCCGGGGGTGGGTGAGCAGTTCTTC.

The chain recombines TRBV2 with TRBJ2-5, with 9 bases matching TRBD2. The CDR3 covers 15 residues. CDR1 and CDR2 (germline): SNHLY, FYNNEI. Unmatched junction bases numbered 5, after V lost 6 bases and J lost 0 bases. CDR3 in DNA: TGTGCCAGCAGGGCGGCGGGAGGGTACCAAGAGACCCAGTACTTC. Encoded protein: CASRAAGGYQETQYF. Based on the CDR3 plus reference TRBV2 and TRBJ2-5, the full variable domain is EPEVTQTPSHQVTQMGQEVILRCVPISNHLYFYWYRQILGQKVEFLVSFYNNEISEKSEIFDDQFSVERPDGSNFTLKIRSTKLEDSAMYFCASRAAGGYQETQYFGPGTRLLVL.

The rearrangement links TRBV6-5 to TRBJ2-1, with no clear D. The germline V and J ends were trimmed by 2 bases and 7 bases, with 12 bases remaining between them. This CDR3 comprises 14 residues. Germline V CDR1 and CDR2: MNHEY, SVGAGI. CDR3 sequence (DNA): TGTGCCAGCAGTTACGGCGGATCGAGGAATGAGCAGTTCTTC. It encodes CASSYGGSRNEQFF.

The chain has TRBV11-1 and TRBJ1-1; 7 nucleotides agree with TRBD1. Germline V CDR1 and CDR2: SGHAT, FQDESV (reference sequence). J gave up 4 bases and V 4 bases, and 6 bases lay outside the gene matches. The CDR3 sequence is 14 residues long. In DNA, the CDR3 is TGTGCCAGCAGCTCGTGGACAGGACGCACTGAAGCTTTCTTT. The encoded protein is CASSSWTGRTEAFF.

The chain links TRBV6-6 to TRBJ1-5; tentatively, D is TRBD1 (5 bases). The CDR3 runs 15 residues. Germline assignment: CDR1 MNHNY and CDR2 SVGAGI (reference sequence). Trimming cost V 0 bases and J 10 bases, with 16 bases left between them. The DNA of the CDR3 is TGTGCCAGCAGTTACTCACCGGGACTGGAGGATCCCCAGCATTTT. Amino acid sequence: CASSYSPGLEDPQHF.